This paragraph reports one T cell receptor beta chain. The data were taken from a study of blood T cell repertoires in COVID-19. The wider study: Donors in the United States, Italy and Spain gave samples during acute or convalescent COVID-19. The cDNA or gDNA used as material had been derived from T cells, B-cell-depleted T cells, or PBMCs.

In the authors' methods: Reference gene primer amplification yielded estimated nucleated cell counts. Data came from immunoSEQ multiplex PCR; TCRdb stores just in-frame clones and leaves some out. That table supplies the V and J calls and clone size; D and trimming were determined from the DNA. Counted here are over 35,000 clones, 75% to 90% occurring once; the ten biggest clones make up roughly 7.4%. Sample: peripheral blood. The clonotype originates from a man in his fifties with acute or convalescent COVID-19.

This CDR3 is CASRTQGAGANVLTF. DNA for the CDR3: TGTGCCAGCAGAACGCAGGGGGCTGGGGCCAACGTCCTGACTTTC. V and J are TRBV6-5 and TRBJ2-6; the match to TRBD1 covers 7 bases. With V trimmed by 6 bases and J by 2 bases, 4 bases remained unmatched. Germline V gives CDR1 MNHEY, CDR2 SVGAGI. This CDR3 comprises 15 residues.